The 3 T cell receptor beta chains below come from one sample, sequenced in a study of T cells in Graves' hyperthyroidism and ophthalmopathy. RNA transcripts yielded amplified TCR beta CDR3 regions. Initially, a first-round RT-PCR of the TCR CDR3 employed the HTBI primer set. MiXCR, applied by TCRdb to the multiplex PCR reads, yields one record per CDR3 protein. Among 250,000 to 300,000 distinct CDR3 sequences listed, around 20% were seen once. The sequenced sample was blood. These receptors originate from a man aged 45 to 65 with Graves' ophthalmopathy.

This clonotype was seen many times. This chain links TRBV28 with TRBJ2-7, with D possibly being TRBD1 (5 bases). Germline CDR1 and CDR2: MDHEN and SYDVKM. The CDR3 contains 12 residues. V shed 4 bases and J shed 5 bases, with 9 bases lying between them. DNA of the CDR3: TGTGCCAGCAGTTACAGGTTTAACGAGCAGTACTTC. This sequence encodes CASSYRFNEQYF.

This clonotype was seen a few times. This chain's CDR3 is CASSAGTVSNQPQHF. In DNA form, the CDR3 reads TGTGCCAGCAGTGCTGGGACTGTTAGCAATCAGCCCCAGCATTTT. The chain employs TRBV12-3 or TRBV12-4 and TRBJ1-5; tentative D call: TRBD1 (5 bases). The length of the CDR3 is 15 residues. V gave up 5 bases and J gave up 0 bases, with 11 bases separating them.

This clonotype was detected a few times. The rearrangement uses TRBV6-1 and TRBJ2-3; a possible D gene is TRBD1 (5 bases). This CDR3 has 14 amino acids. Germline CDR1 reads MNHNS; CDR2 reads SASEGT. Trimming left V 11 bases short and J 1 base short, with 16 bases between. The CDR3 sequence: CALRRVTGTDTQYF. The CDR3, as DNA: TGTGCCCTGCGCAGGGTAACGGGCACAGATACGCAGTATTTT.